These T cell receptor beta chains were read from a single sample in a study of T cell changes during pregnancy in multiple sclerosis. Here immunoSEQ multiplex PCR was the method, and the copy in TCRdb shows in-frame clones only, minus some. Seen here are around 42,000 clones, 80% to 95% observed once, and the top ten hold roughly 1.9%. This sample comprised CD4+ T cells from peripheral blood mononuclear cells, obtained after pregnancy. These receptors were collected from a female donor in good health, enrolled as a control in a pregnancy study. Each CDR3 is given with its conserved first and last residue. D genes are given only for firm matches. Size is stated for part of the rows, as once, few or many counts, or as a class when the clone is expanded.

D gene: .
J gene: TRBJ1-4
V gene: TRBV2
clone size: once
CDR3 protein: CAKSARGSNEKLFF
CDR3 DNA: TGTGCCAAATCCGCCCGGGGAAGTAATGAAAAACTGTTTTTT

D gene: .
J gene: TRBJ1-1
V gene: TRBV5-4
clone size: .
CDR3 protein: CASSFQGGRTEAFF
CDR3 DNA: TGTGCCAGCAGCTTTCAGGGAGGGAGAACTGAAGCTTTCTTT

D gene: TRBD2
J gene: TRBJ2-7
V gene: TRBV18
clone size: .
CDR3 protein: CASSPGTSGSNEQYF
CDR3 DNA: TGTGCCAGCTCCCCCGGGACTAGCGGGAGCAACGAGCAGTACTTC

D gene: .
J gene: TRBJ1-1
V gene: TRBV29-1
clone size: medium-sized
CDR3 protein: CSVPTEGIGGEAFF
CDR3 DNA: TGCAGCGTCCCCACCGAGGGAATTGGCGGTGAAGCTTTCTTT

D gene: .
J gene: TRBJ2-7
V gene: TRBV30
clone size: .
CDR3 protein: CAWRKAGTYEQYF
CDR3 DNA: TGTGCCTGGAGAAAGGCGGGCACCTACGAGCAGTACTTC

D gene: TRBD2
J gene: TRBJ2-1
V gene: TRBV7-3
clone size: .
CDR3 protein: CASSLASGNPHEQFF
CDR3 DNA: TGTGCCAGCAGCTTAGCCAGCGGGAATCCCCATGAGCAGTTCTTC

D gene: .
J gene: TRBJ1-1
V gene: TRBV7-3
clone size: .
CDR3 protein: CASSFGPGEGAFF
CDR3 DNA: .

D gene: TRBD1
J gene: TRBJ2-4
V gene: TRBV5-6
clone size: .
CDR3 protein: CASSLGDRDTRIQYF
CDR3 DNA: TGTGCCAGCAGCTTGGGGGACAGGGATACTAGAATTCAGTACTTC

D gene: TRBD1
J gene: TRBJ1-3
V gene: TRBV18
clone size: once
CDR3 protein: CASSPFSAGGSGNTIYF
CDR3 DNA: TGTGCCAGCTCACCGTTTTCCGCAGGGGGCTCTGGAAACACCATATATTTT

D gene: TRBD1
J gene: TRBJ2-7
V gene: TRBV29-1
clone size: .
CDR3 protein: CSVEVRQGAREDEQYF
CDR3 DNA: TGCAGCGTTGAAGTTCGGCAGGGGGCGCGTGAAGACGAGCAGTACTTC

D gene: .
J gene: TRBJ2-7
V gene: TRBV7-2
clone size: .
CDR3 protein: CASSLTGPYEQYF
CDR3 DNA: TGTGCCAGCAGCTTAACCGGTCCCTACGAGCAGTACTTC

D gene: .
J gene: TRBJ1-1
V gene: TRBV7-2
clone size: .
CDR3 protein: CASSLLLATEMTEAFF
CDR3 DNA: TGTGCCAGCAGCTTACTCCTGGCAACCGAAATGACTGAAGCTTTCTTT

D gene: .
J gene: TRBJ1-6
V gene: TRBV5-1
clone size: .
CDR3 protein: CASSPPGGNSPLHF
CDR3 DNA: TGCGCCAGCAGCCCTCCTGGAGGGAATTCACCCCTCCACTTT

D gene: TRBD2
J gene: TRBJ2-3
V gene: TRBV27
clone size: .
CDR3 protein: CASSFRGGRTSTDTQYF
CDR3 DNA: TGTGCCAGCAGTTTCCGGGGGGGCCGGACCAGCACAGATACGCAGTATTTT

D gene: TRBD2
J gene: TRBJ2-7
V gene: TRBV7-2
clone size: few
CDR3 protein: CASSLVDSGSVDEQYF
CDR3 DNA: TGTGCCAGCAGCTTAGTCGATAGCGGGAGTGTAGACGAGCAGTACTTC

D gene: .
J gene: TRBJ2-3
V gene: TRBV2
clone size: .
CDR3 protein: CARDFSDTQYF
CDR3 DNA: TGTGCCAGGGACTTTTCAGATACGCAGTATTTT

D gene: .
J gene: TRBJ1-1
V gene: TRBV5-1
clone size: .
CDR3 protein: CASSLTGNTEAFF
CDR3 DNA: TGCGCCAGCAGCTTGACCGGGAACACTGAAGCTTTCTTT

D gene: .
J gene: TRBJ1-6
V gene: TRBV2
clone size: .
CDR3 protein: CASSREVGNSPLHF
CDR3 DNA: TGTGCCAGCTCGAGGGAGGTCGGGAATTCACCCCTCCACTTT

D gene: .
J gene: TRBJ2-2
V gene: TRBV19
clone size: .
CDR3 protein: CASSIVSGELFF
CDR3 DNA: TGTGCCAGTAGTATAGTCAGTGGGGAGCTGTTTTTT

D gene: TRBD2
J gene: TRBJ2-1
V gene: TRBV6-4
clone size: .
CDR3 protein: CASSPAGTSGSNEQFF
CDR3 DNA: TGTGCCAGCAGTCCCGCCGGGACTAGCGGGAGCAATGAGCAGTTCTTC

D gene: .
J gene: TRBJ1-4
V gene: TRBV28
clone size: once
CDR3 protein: CASSTVLTLGEKLFF
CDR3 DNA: TGTGCCAGCAGCACGGTCTTGACTCTAGGAGAAAAACTGTTTTTT

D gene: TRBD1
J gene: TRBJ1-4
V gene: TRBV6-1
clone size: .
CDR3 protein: CASNRDREEKLFF
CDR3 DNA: TGTGCCAGCAATAGGGACAGGGAAGAAAAACTGTTTTTT

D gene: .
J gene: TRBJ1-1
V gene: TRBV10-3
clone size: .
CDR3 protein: CAILEGTEAFF
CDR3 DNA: TGTGCCATCCTTGAGGGCACTGAAGCTTTCTTT

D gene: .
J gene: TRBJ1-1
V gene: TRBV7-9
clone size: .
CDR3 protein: CASSPGRGGVAEAFF
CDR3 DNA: TGTGCCAGCAGCCCGGGGAGGGGGGGAGTGGCTGAAGCTTTCTTT

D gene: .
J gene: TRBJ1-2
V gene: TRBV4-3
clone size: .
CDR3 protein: CASSPYYAGYGYTF
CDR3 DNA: TGCGCCAGCAGCCCCTATTATGCGGGCTATGGCTACACCTTC

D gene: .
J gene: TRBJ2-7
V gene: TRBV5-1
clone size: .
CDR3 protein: CASSFGEAYEQYF
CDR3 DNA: TGCGCCAGCAGCTTCGGGGAGGCCTACGAGCAGTACTTC

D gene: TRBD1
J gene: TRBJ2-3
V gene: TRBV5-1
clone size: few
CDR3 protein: CASSQDRDLTDTQYF
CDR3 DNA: TGCGCCAGCAGCCAGGACAGGGACCTCACAGATACGCAGTATTTT

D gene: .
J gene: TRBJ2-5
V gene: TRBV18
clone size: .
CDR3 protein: CASSRGETQYF
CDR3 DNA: TGTGCCAGCTCGAGGGGGGAGACCCAGTACTTC

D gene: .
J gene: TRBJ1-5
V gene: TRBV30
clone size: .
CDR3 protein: CAWSVRHSNQPQHF
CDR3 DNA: TGTGCCTGGAGTGTACGACATAGCAATCAGCCCCAGCATTTT

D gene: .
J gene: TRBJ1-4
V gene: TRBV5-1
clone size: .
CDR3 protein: CASSVIQEHNEKLFF
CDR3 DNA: TGCGCCAGCAGCGTGATACAGGAACATAATGAAAAACTGTTTTTT

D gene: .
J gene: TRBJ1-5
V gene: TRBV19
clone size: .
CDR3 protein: CASSQSGGLSNQPQHF
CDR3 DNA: TGTGCCAGTAGTCAGTCGGGGGGGTTGAGCAATCAGCCCCAGCATTTT

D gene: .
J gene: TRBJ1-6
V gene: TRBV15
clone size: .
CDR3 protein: CATSRDPMILDLNNSPLHF
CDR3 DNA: TGTGCCACCAGCAGAGATCCTATGATCCTTGACTTAAATAATTCACCCCTCCACTTT

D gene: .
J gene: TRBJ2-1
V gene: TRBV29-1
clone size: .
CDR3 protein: CSVEGTVNNEQFF
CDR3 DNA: TGCAGCGTTGAAGGGACTGTTAACAATGAGCAGTTCTTC